The following is a T cell receptor (beta chain) sequence with its context. The data stem from a study of OX40 agonist ivuxolimab in advanced cancers. Overall study: Patients' therapy was ivuxolimab, an antibody that acts as an agonist of OX40 (CD134).

V was clipped by 5 bases and J by 0 bases, with 14 bases between them. The CDR3 is 16 amino acids. From germline, CDR1 is SGHTA and CDR2 FQGNSA. Assay used: immunoSEQ multiplex PCR; TCRdb lists only in-frame clones, some missing. Here the sample spans tens of thousands of clones, about 91% being singletons. The sequences come from CD4+ or CD8+ T cells sorted from blood, collected in a trial of the OX40 agonist ivuxolimab. The clonotype originates from an adult with an advanced solid tumor such as melanoma, head and neck, liver or kidney cancer. The chain employs TRBV7-2 and TRBJ2-1; tentative D call: TRBD2 (6 bases). CDR3 bases: TGTGCCAGCAGCCCACGGGACTTTAGCTCCTACAATGAGCAGTTCTTC. The encoded protein is CASSPRDFSSYNEQFF.